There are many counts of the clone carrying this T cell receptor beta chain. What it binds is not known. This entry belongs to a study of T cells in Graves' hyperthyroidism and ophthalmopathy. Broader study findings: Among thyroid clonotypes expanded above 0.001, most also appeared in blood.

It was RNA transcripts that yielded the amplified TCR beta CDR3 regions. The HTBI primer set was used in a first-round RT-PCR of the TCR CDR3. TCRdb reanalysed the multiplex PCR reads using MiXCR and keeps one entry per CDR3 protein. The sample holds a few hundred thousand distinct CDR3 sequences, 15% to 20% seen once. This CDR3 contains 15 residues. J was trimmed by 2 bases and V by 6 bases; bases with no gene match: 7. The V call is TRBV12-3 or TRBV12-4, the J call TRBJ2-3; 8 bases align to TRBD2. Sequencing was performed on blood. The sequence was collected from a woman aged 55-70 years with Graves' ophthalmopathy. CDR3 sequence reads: CASSQGGGLTDTQYF. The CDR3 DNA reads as TGTGCCAGCAGCCAGGGCGGGGGGCTCACAGATACGCAGTATTTT.